Shown below are 29 T cell receptor beta chains from a single sample sequenced in a study of identical twins. TCRdb redid the calling of the 5' RACE reads with MiXCR, one entry per CDR3 protein. The sample lists around 1.7 million distinct CDR3 sequences, under 35% occurring once. Sequenced material: cord blood. The receptor set was obtained from a newborn girl in good health.

This chain connects TRBV12-3 or TRBV12-4 to TRBJ1-5, with 10 bases that match TRBD1. V lost 8 bases, J lost 2 bases, and 3 bases stayed unmatched. The length of the CDR3 is 14 residues. The CDR3, as DNA: TGTGCCAGCGCCGGGACAGGGGGCAATCAGCCCCAGCATTTT. This encodes CASAGTGGNQPQHF.

This clonotype was recorded a few times. This chain links TRBV20-1 with TRBJ1-6; 9 nucleotides align to TRBD1. The CDR3 is made up of 15 amino acids. The V segment lost 4 bases and the J segment 6 bases; nucleotides outside the gene matches: 7. CDR1 DFQATT and CDR2 SNEGSKA come from the germline V gene (reference sequence). CDR3 DNA sequence: TGCAGTGCTAAAGGCGCGACAGGGGGTAATTCACCCCTCCACTTT. Protein sequence: CSAKGATGGNSPLHF.

In its sample, this clonotype was seen many times. The J gene is TRBJ2-7, the V gene TRBV28, with TRBD1 matching over 7 bases. The CDR3 has 15 residues. After removal of 5 bases from V and 2 bases from J, the junction contained 9 bases not matched to a gene. Germline V gene sequence: CDR1 MDHEN, CDR2 SYDVKM. CDR3 protein: CASSRTGTVTYEQYF. In nucleotides, the CDR3 is TGTGCCAGCAGTCGAACCGGGACAGTGACCTACGAGCAGTACTTC.

The chain uses TRBV7-2 and TRBJ2-3; 11 nucleotides match TRBD2. CDR3 size: 18 residues. Germline CDR1 and CDR2: SGHTA and FQGNSA. Unmatched junction bases numbered 12, after V lost 3 bases and J lost 4 bases. The CDR3 loop is CASSFGGVAGGPADTQYF. DNA of the CDR3: TGTGCCAGCAGCTTCGGGGGGGTAGCGGGAGGGCCTGCAGATACGCAGTATTTT.

The chain couples TRBV27 to TRBJ2-3; 7 bases match TRBD2. This CDR3 has 15 residues. Germline CDR1 is MNHEY and CDR2 is SMNVEV (reference sequence). J lost 2 bases, V lost 2 bases, and 4 bases had no gene match. CDR3: CASSLKLAVTDTQYF. DNA for the CDR3: TGTGCCAGCAGTTTAAAGCTAGCGGTCACAGATACGCAGTATTTT.

A few counts support this clonotype. The chain combines TRBV6-2 or TRBV6-3 with TRBJ2-7; D unresolved. The germline CDR1 and CDR2 sequences are MNHEY and SVGEGT. Trimming took off 6 bases at V and 2 bases at J, with 17 bases between the two ends. There are 15 residues in the CDR3. The CDR3 DNA sequence: TGTGCCAGCAGCCCTGACTCTCCGTGGCCCTACGAGCAGTACTTC. Its protein product is CASSPDSPWPYEQYF.

This clonotype has a handful of counts. The chain joins TRBV13 to TRBJ2-1; the D gene is possibly TRBD2 (6 bases). The CDR3 consists of 11 residues. The germline gives CDR1 PRHDT, CDR2 FYEKMQ (reference sequence). With 5 bases removed from V and 12 bases from J, the gap between germline ends came to 11 bases. CDR3 in amino acids: CASSPGLGQFF. In nucleotides, the CDR3 is TGTGCCAGCAGCCCGGGACTTGGGCAGTTCTTC.

A few counts support this clonotype. The CDR3 nucleotides read TGCGCCAGCAGCCCCCCGGGACAGGGTAGGGATGGCTACACCTTC. Residues: CASSPPGQGRDGYTF. This rearrangement joins TRBV4-1 to TRBJ1-2; 9 bases fit TRBD1. The V segment lost 4 bases and the J segment 6 bases; nucleotides outside the gene matches: 9. The CDR3 sequence is 15 residues long. Germline V gives CDR1 MGHRA, CDR2 YSYEKL.

This clonotype was seen more than once but under ten times. The chain couples TRBV20-1 to TRBJ2-5, with D hard to call. CDR3 length: 10 residues. The germline gives CDR1 DFQATT, CDR2 SNEGSKA (reference sequence). The germline V and J ends were trimmed by 8 bases and 5 bases, with 9 bases remaining between them. In nucleotides, the CDR3 is TGCAGTTATAGTGGGGAGACCCAGTACTTC. This sequence encodes CSYSGETQYF.

Only a few counts were recorded for this clonotype. The chain links TRBV5-1 to TRBJ2-3; 11 bases match TRBD2. The germline CDR1 and CDR2 sequences are SGHRS and YFSETQ. The CDR3 sequence is 16 residues long. V trimming: 4 bases; J trimming: 2 bases; junction bases outside the gene matches: 6. The CDR3 protein is CASSILAGDYTDTQYF. The CDR3 DNA is TGCGCCAGCAGCATACTAGCGGGGGATTACACAGATACGCAGTATTTT.

This clonotype was detected a few times. The genes are TRBV9 and TRBJ2-3, with TRBD1 matching over 7 bases. Germline V gene data show CDR1 as SGDLS and CDR2 as YYNGEE. The CDR3 consists of 16 residues. V lost 3 bases, J lost 0 bases, and 7 bases stayed unmatched. CDR3 nucleotide sequence: TGTGCCAGCAGCGCCCGAGGGGGACAGAGCACAGATACGCAGTATTTT. It encodes CASSARGGQSTDTQYF.

This clonotype was picked up many times. V gene TRBV2 combines with J gene TRBJ2-1; D call uncertain. With 8 bases removed from V and 4 bases from J, the gap between germline ends came to 6 bases. CDR1 SNHLY and CDR2 FYNNEI come from the germline V gene. This CDR3 is 11 amino acids long. The CDR3 loop reads CASRLYNEQFF. As DNA, the CDR3 is TGTGCCAGCCGGCTTTACAATGAGCAGTTCTTC.

The V gene is TRBV27, the J gene TRBJ2-3; perhaps D is TRBD1 or TRBD2 (5 bases each). V was shortened by 5 bases and J by 2 bases, with 20 bases between the two germline ends. The CDR3 totals 17 residues. Germline V CDR1 and CDR2: MNHEY, SMNVEV (reference sequence). The chain's CDR3 is CASSPIGANLFTDTQYF. The CDR3 DNA reads as TGTGCCAGCAGTCCGATCGGGGCTAACCTCTTCACAGATACGCAGTATTTT.

The sample holds a few counts of this clonotype. The genes are TRBV18 and TRBJ1-1, with a weak D call TRBD1 (5 bases). V lost 0 bases to trimming and J lost 1 base, with 9 bases between them. The CDR3 has 15 amino acids. CDR1 is KGHSH and CDR2 is LQKENI in the germline V gene. The CDR3 nucleotides read TGTGCCAGCTCACCACCGGGAGACAGGAACACTGAAGCTTTCTTT. This codes for CASSPPGDRNTEAFF.

This clonotype showed up just a few times. The DNA for the CDR3 is TGCAGTGCGATGACCCGGGGAGGGGAGCAGTACTTC. As protein: CSAMTRGGEQYF. The chain uses TRBV20-1 and TRBJ2-7; 7 nucleotides line up with TRBD2. This CDR3 is built from 12 residues. J lost 7 bases, V lost 6 bases, and 9 bases had no gene match. Germline V gene sequence: CDR1 DFQATT, CDR2 SNEGSKA (reference sequence).

CDR3 DNA: TGTGCCAGCAGCTTCGACAGGACCTACACTGAAGCTTTCTTT. This sequence encodes CASSFDRTYTEAFF. This chain uses TRBV7-2 with TRBJ1-1, with D maybe TRBD1 (6 bases). The CDR3 has 14 residues. Germline CDR1 reads SGHTA; CDR2 reads FQGNSA. With 3 bases removed from V and 3 bases from J, the gap between germline ends came to 11 bases.

This clonotype was seen only a few times. J is TRBJ2-7 and V is TRBV20-1; TRBD1 matches at 10 bases. Losses at the gene ends were 5 bases for V and 3 bases for J; bases not matched to a gene: 4. Germline V CDR1 and CDR2: DFQATT, SNEGSKA (reference sequence). The CDR3 runs 13 residues. CDR3 sequence: CSAPGQGNYEQYF. The CDR3 DNA reads as TGCAGTGCTCCGGGACAGGGGAACTACGAGCAGTACTTC.

Only one count was recorded for this clonotype. The genes are TRBV15 and TRBJ1-4, with unresolved D. Germline V gene sequence: CDR1 LNHNV, CDR2 YYDKDF (reference sequence). Trimming removed 1 base from V and 8 bases from J, with 8 bases in between. The CDR3 totals 13 residues. CDR3 nucleotide sequence: TGTGCCACCAGCAGAGTGGGTCGCGAAAAACTGTTTTTT. Protein: CATSRVGREKLFF.

V and J are TRBV20-1 and TRBJ1-2; D is uncertain. The CDR3 contains 13 residues. The germline V and J ends were trimmed by 6 bases and 1 base, with 12 bases remaining between them. Germline CDR1 and CDR2: DFQATT and SNEGSKA (reference sequence). CDR3 bases: TGCAGTGCCAGGCTCAATTTTAACTATGGCTACACCTTC. It encodes CSARLNFNYGYTF.

J is TRBJ1-6 and V is TRBV5-8; D not certain. V lost 4 bases, J lost 4 bases, and 15 bases lay in between. The CDR3 contains 16 residues. Germline V gives CDR1 SGHTS, CDR2 YDEGEE. This chain's CDR3 is CASSRRASAYNSPLHF. DNA of the CDR3: TGTGCCAGCAGCCGACGGGCGTCCGCATATAATTCACCCCTCCACTTT. Variable domain in full (rest from reference TRBV5-8 and TRBJ1-6): EAGVTQSPTHLIKTRGQQATLRCSPISGHTSVYWYQQALGLGLQFLLWYDEGEERNRGNFPPRFSGRQFPNYSSELNVNALELEDSALYLCASSRRASAYNSPLHFGNGTRLTVT.

This clonotype was detected only a few times. This chain joins TRBV2 and TRBJ1-5; 12 nucleotides align to TRBD1. Germline loops: CDR1 SNHLY, CDR2 FYNNEI. With V trimmed by 8 bases and J by 5 bases, 13 bases remained unmatched. The CDR3 totals 17 residues. CDR3 in DNA: TGTGCCAGCGCAGCTGGGCCGGGACAGGGGGCTGATCAGCCCCAGCATTTT. Protein product: CASAAGPGQGADQPQHF. The variable domain in full, completed from reference TRBV2 and TRBJ1-5, reads EPEVTQTPSHQVTQMGQEVILRCVPISNHLYFYWYRQILGQKVEFLVSFYNNEISEKSEIFDDQFSVERPDGSNFTLKIRSTKLEDSAMYFCASAAGPGQGADQPQHFGDGTRLSIL.

This chain joins TRBV21-1 and TRBJ2-7; no DNA check was done on the table's D call, TRBD2. TRBV21-1 is a known pseudogene. This CDR3 is built from 18 residues. Here the CDR3 reads CASSKGSSVGGLPYEQYF. The CDR3 DNA follows: TGTGCCAGCAGCAAAGGCTCTTCCGTGGGGGGACTTCCCTACGAGCAGTACTTC.

The rearrangement links TRBV5-8 to TRBJ2-4, with TRBD1 matching over 7 bases. This CDR3 region has 15 residues. The germline V gene has CDR1 SGHTS and CDR2 YDEGEE. V was pared by 0 bases and J by 13 bases, with 13 bases of the junction left unmatched. In nucleotides, the CDR3 is TGTGCCAGCAGCTTGGGACCGGGACAGCTGAAAGAGCAGTACTTC. Protein product: CASSLGPGQLKEQYF.

The genes are TRBV28 and TRBJ2-1; tentatively, D is TRBD1 or TRBD2 (5 bases each). Germline-derived CDR1 and CDR2 are MDHEN and SYDVKM. Deletions cut 8 bases from V and 0 bases from J, with 11 bases between. This CDR3 has 14 residues. The CDR3 DNA reads as TGTGCCAGCCCACCGGGACCCTCCTACAATGAGCAGTTCTTC. This sequence encodes CASPPGPSYNEQFF.

The rearrangement links TRBV20-1 to TRBJ2-1, with 10 bases that match TRBD2. CDR3 length: 14 amino acids. J lost 5 bases, V lost 8 bases, and 9 bases had no gene match. Germline loops: CDR1 DFQATT, CDR2 SNEGSKA (reference sequence). Written as DNA, the CDR3 is TGCAGTACCACAAGGACTAGCGGTCACAATGAGCAGTTCTTC. It specifies CSTTRTSGHNEQFF.

This clonotype was seen a handful of times. The V gene is TRBV15, the J gene TRBJ2-5, with unresolved D. Germline values: CDR1 LNHNV, CDR2 YYDKDF (reference sequence). Trimming removed 0 bases from V and 7 bases from J, with 12 bases in between. The CDR3 runs 14 residues. This CDR3 is CATSRDEPSATQYF. CDR3 bases: TGTGCCACCAGCAGAGATGAACCCTCAGCGACCCAGTACTTC.

The chain recombines TRBV5-1 with TRBJ2-1, with D perhaps assigned TRBD1 or TRBD2 (6 bases each). This CDR3 contains 18 residues. The germline V gene encodes CDR1 SGHRS and CDR2 YFSETQ. Trimming stripped 1 base from V and 3 bases from J, with 20 bases between. The CDR3 sequence: CASSLWGAQRVLYNEQFF. DNA of the CDR3: TGCGCCAGCAGCTTGTGGGGGGCCCAAAGGGTCCTCTACAATGAGCAGTTCTTC.

The chain joins TRBV9 to TRBJ2-3; 7 positions match TRBD2. The CDR3 has 17 residues. From germline, CDR1 is SGDLS and CDR2 YYNGEE. V trimming: 4 bases; J trimming: 2 bases; junction bases outside the gene matches: 13. CDR3 sequence: CASSRSAGTINTDTQYF. The CDR3 DNA reads TGTGCCAGCAGCCGTAGCGCCGGGACTATCAACACAGATACGCAGTATTTT.

This clonotype was seen ten or more times. The chain employs TRBV5-1 and TRBJ2-3; TRBD2 matches at 8 bases. Per the germline V gene, CDR1 is SGHRS and CDR2 is YFSETQ. The CDR3 runs 16 residues. V was clipped by 0 bases and J by 1 base; unmatched bases: 4. The CDR3 sequence: CASSLEPAGGTDTQYF. DNA of the CDR3: TGCGCCAGCAGCTTGGAGCCAGCGGGGGGCACAGATACGCAGTATTTT.